This T cell receptor beta chain was sequenced for a study of T cells in Graves' hyperthyroidism and ophthalmopathy. The length of the CDR3 is 14 residues. The V end was cut by 3 bases, the J end by 4 bases, with 11 bases between. CDR1 and CDR2 from the germline V gene are KGHSH and LQKENI. The sample holds many counts of this clonotype. Authors of the study amplified TCR beta CDR3 regions from RNA transcripts. Carried out on the TCR CDR3, a first-round RT-PCR used the HTBI primer set. TCRdb re-called the multiplex PCR reads through MiXCR, storing one row per CDR3 protein. The sample has around 400,000 distinct CDR3 sequences; 15% to 18% are singletons.

Sequenced input: blood. The V and J genes are TRBV18 and TRBJ2-3; D is possibly TRBD1 (5 bases). This clonotype was sampled from a woman between 18 and 30 years old with Graves' hyperthyroidism that later progressed to Graves' ophthalmopathy. CDR3 in DNA: TGTGCCAGCTCACCCAAGCAGGGCCCAGATACGCAGTATTTT. Translated: CASSPKQGPDTQYF. The full variable domain, with the rest looked up from reference TRBV18 and TRBJ2-3, is NAGVMQNPRHLVRRRGQEARLRCSPMKGHSHVYWYRQLPEEGLKFMVYLQKENIIDESGMPKERFSAEFPKEGPSILRIQQVVRGDSAAYFCASSPKQGPDTQYFGPGTRLTVL.